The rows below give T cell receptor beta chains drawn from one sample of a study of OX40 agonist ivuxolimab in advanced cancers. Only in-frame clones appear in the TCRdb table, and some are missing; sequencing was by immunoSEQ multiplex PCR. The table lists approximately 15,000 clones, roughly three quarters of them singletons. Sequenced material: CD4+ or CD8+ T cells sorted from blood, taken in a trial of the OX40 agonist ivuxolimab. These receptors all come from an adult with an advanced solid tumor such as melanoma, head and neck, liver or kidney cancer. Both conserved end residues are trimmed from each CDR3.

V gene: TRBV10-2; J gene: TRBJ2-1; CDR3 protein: ASTASGNEQF
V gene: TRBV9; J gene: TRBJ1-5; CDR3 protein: ASSVGEIPYGNQPQH
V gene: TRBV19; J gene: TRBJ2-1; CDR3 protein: ASSPGLAGGLEQF
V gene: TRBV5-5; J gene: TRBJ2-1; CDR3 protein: ASRSLGNSYNEQF
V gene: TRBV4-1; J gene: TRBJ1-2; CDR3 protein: ASSQVGGLEGYT
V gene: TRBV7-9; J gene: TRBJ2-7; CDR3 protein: ASTDTLSYEQY
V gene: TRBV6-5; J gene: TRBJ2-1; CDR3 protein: ASRRGRSIYNEQF
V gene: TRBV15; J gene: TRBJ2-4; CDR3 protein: ATSTTFEVAKNIQY
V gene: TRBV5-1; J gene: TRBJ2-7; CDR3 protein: ASSPPGRETYEQY
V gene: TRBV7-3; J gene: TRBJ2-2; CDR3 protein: ASSGTGVGTGELF
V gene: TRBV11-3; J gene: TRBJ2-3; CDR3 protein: ASSARSGTPSTDTQY
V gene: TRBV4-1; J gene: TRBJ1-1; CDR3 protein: ASSQGGGNTEAF
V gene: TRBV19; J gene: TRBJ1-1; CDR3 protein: ASSIGSGPLNTEAF
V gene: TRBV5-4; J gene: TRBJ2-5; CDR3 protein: ASSPQSNQETQY